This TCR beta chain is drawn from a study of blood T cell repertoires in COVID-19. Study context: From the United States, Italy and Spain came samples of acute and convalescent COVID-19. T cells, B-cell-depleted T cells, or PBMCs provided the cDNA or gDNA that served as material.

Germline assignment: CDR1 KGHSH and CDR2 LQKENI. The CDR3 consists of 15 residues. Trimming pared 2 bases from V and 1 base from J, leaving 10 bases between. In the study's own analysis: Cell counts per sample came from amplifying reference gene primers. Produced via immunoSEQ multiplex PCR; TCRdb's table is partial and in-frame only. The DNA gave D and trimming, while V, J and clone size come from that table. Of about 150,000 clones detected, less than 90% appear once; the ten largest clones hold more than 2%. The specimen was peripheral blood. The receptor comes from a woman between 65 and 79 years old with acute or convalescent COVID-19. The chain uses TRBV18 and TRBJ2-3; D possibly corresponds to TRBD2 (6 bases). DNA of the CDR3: TGTGCCAGCTCACCATTCGGAGGGGGCACAGATACGCAGTATTTT. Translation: CASSPFGGGTDTQYF.